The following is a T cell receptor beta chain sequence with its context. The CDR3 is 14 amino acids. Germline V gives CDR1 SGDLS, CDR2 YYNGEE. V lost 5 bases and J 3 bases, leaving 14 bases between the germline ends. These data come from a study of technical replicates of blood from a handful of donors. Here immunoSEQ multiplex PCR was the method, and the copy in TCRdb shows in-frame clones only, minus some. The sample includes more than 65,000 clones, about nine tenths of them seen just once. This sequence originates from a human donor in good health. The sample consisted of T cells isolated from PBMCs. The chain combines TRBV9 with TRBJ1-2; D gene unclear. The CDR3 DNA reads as TGTGCCAGCAGGGGGAGAGATGGGGACTATGGCTACACCTTC. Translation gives CASRGRDGDYGYTF.